A selection of T cell receptor beta chains follows, all from one sample in a study of blood T cell repertoires in COVID-19. Generated by immunoSEQ multiplex PCR, the TCRdb table keeps only in-frame clones and is missing some. Counted here are about 480,000 clones, more than 75% occurring once; the ten biggest clones make up 1.8%. Material for sequencing was PBMCs or T cells enriched from blood (not recorded which). The receptors here all came from a woman aged 40 to 55 who had recovered from COVID-19. CDR3s include the opening cysteine and the closing phenylalanine or tryptophan. Each record gives: clone size, V gene, D gene, J gene, CDR3 protein, CDR3 DNA. The D gene is left open where the match is weak. Rows may omit the clone size; those that give it use once, few, many or a size class.

clone size: -
V gene: TRBV11-2
D gene: TRBD1
J gene: TRBJ1-3
CDR3 protein: CASSPNRGLGNTIYF
CDR3 DNA: TGTGCCAGCAGTCCAAACAGGGGTCTGGGAAACACCATATATTTT

clone size: -
V gene: TRBV6-1
D gene: -
J gene: TRBJ2-2
CDR3 protein: CASTLGQGSGELFF
CDR3 DNA: TGTGCCAGCACCTTAGGTCAGGGGTCCGGGGAGCTGTTTTTT

clone size: once
V gene: TRBV29-1
D gene: -
J gene: TRBJ1-1
CDR3 protein: CSASLGGRGTEAFF
CDR3 DNA: TGCAGCGCCTCCTTGGGGGGTAGAGGCACTGAAGCTTTCTTT

clone size: -
V gene: TRBV13
D gene: -
J gene: TRBJ2-5
CDR3 protein: CASSLQVQETQYF
CDR3 DNA: TGTGCCAGCAGCTTACAGGTTCAAGAGACCCAGTACTTC

clone size: -
V gene: TRBV10-3
D gene: TRBD1
J gene: TRBJ1-1
CDR3 protein: CAITSTGGSTEAFF
CDR3 DNA: TGTGCCATCACCTCTACAGGGGGGAGTACTGAAGCTTTCTTT

clone size: -
V gene: TRBV27
D gene: -
J gene: TRBJ1-1
CDR3 protein: CASSSRGGTEAFF
CDR3 DNA: TGTGCCAGCAGTTCCCGGGGGGGCACTGAAGCTTTCTTT

clone size: -
V gene: TRBV5-4
D gene: TRBD2
J gene: TRBJ2-1
CDR3 protein: CASSPRPTSGGNEQFF
CDR3 DNA: TGTGCCAGCAGCCCGAGGCCGACTAGCGGGGGTAATGAGCAGTTCTTC

clone size: -
V gene: TRBV20-1
D gene: TRBD1
J gene: TRBJ2-1
CDR3 protein: CSASYRDSYNEQFF
CDR3 DNA: TGCAGTGCTAGTTACCGGGACAGCTACAATGAGCAGTTCTTC

clone size: -
V gene: TRBV30
D gene: -
J gene: TRBJ2-7
CDR3 protein: CAWSFAAQYEQYF
CDR3 DNA: TGTGCCTGGAGCTTTGCGGCCCAATACGAGCAGTACTTC

clone size: few
V gene: TRBV5-1
D gene: -
J gene: TRBJ1-2
CDR3 protein: CASSLDSYYGYTF
CDR3 DNA: TGCGCCAGCAGCTTGGACAGCTACTATGGCTACACCTTC

clone size: -
V gene: TRBV4-3
D gene: -
J gene: TRBJ1-4
CDR3 protein: CASSQDGGDLGRLFF
CDR3 DNA: TGCGCCAGCAGCCAAGATGGCGGGGACCTAGGGAGACTGTTTTTT

clone size: -
V gene: TRBV5-5
D gene: -
J gene: TRBJ2-1
CDR3 protein: CASSLVTGSYEQFF
CDR3 DNA: TGTGCCAGCAGCTTGGTTACGGGGAGCTATGAGCAGTTCTTC

clone size: -
V gene: TRBV19
D gene: TRBD1
J gene: TRBJ1-1
CDR3 protein: CASSEGTAPLDTEAFF
CDR3 DNA: TGTGCCAGTTCTGAGGGGACAGCCCCCTTGGACACTGAAGCTTTCTTT

clone size: -
V gene: TRBV4-3
D gene: -
J gene: TRBJ2-1
CDR3 protein: CASSQEGLAFGEQFF
CDR3 DNA: TGCGCCAGCAGCCAAGAAGGGCTAGCGTTTGGTGAGCAGTTCTTC

clone size: few
V gene: TRBV2
D gene: -
J gene: TRBJ1-2
CDR3 protein: CASSESSLLGLSSYRGKNNYGYTF
CDR3 DNA: TGTGCCAGCAGTGAATCCTCTCTATTGGGTCTGTCCAGCTATAGAGGGAAGAATAACTATGGCTACACCTTC

clone size: -
V gene: TRBV30
D gene: TRBD2
J gene: TRBJ2-1
CDR3 protein: CAWRTSGVNEQFF
CDR3 DNA: TGTGCCTGGCGGACTAGCGGAGTTAATGAGCAGTTCTTC

clone size: -
V gene: TRBV28
D gene: -
J gene: TRBJ2-7
CDR3 protein: CASSIGVSYEQYF
CDR3 DNA: TGTGCCAGCAGTATCGGGGTTTCCTACGAGCAGTACTTC

clone size: -
V gene: TRBV28
D gene: TRBD2
J gene: TRBJ2-5
CDR3 protein: CASSLAGGPGKTQYF
CDR3 DNA: TGTGCCAGCAGTCTAGCGGGAGGGCCTGGAAAGACCCAGTACTTC

clone size: -
V gene: TRBV28
D gene: TRBD1
J gene: TRBJ2-7
CDR3 protein: CASSPGTVPPYEQYF
CDR3 DNA: TGTGCCAGCAGTCCTGGGACAGTTCCTCCCTACGAGCAGTACTTC

clone size: -
V gene: TRBV2
D gene: -
J gene: TRBJ1-1
CDR3 protein: CASRSEGGNTEAFF
CDR3 DNA: TGTGCCAGCAGGAGTGAAGGGGGGAACACTGAAGCTTTCTTT

clone size: -
V gene: TRBV19
D gene: TRBD1
J gene: TRBJ2-1
CDR3 protein: CASSFRQGKISSYNEQFF
CDR3 DNA: TGTGCCAGTAGTTTTAGACAGGGCAAAATTAGCTCCTACAATGAGCAGTTCTTC

clone size: -
V gene: TRBV5-4
D gene: TRBD2
J gene: TRBJ2-1
CDR3 protein: CASSPGLAAENEQFF
CDR3 DNA: TGTGCCAGCAGCCCGGGACTAGCGGCCGAGAATGAGCAGTTCTTC

clone size: -
V gene: TRBV4-1
D gene: -
J gene: TRBJ1-2
CDR3 protein: CASSPPFRDGYTF
CDR3 DNA: TGCGCCAGCAGCCCGCCCTTCCGAGATGGCTACACCTTC

clone size: -
V gene: TRBV19
D gene: -
J gene: TRBJ1-4
CDR3 protein: CASSTTEGDEKLFF
CDR3 DNA: TGTGCCAGTAGTACCACCGAGGGGGATGAAAAACTGTTTTTT

clone size: -
V gene: TRBV24-1
D gene: TRBD2
J gene: TRBJ2-3
CDR3 protein: CATSDLLLLLAGVSTDTQYF
CDR3 DNA: TGTGCCACCAGTGATTTATTACTACTACTAGCGGGAGTCTCCACAGATACGCAGTATTTT

clone size: -
V gene: TRBV7-2
D gene: TRBD1
J gene: TRBJ1-2
CDR3 protein: CASSLVALDRGQGGYTF
CDR3 DNA: TGTGCCAGCAGCTTAGTGGCTCTGGACAGGGGGCAAGGTGGCTACACCTTC

clone size: -
V gene: TRBV5-1
D gene: -
J gene: TRBJ1-2
CDR3 protein: CASSLQGEGYTF
CDR3 DNA: TGCGCCAGCAGCTTACAGGGAGAAGGCTACACCTTC

clone size: -
V gene: TRBV7-9
D gene: TRBD1
J gene: TRBJ1-4
CDR3 protein: CASSVDRDDEKLFF
CDR3 DNA: TGTGCCAGCAGCGTCGACAGGGATGATGAAAAACTGTTTTTT

clone size: once
V gene: TRBV11-2
D gene: -
J gene: TRBJ1-2
CDR3 protein: CASSSFRAGANYGYTF
CDR3 DNA: TGTGCCAGCAGCTCTTTCAGGGCGGGGGCTAACTATGGCTACACCTTC

clone size: -
V gene: TRBV6-5
D gene: -
J gene: TRBJ1-3
CDR3 protein: CASSYGQPGNTIYF
CDR3 DNA: TGTGCCAGCAGTTACGGACAGCCCGGAAACACCATATATTTT

clone size: -
V gene: TRBV19
D gene: -
J gene: TRBJ1-1
CDR3 protein: CASSVGVRTEAFF
CDR3 DNA: TGTGCCAGTAGTGTGGGAGTACGTACTGAAGCTTTCTTT

clone size: -
V gene: TRBV29-1
D gene: -
J gene: TRBJ1-3
CDR3 protein: CSVETGGNTIYF
CDR3 DNA: TGCAGCGTTGAGACGGGTGGAAACACCATATATTTT

clone size: -
V gene: TRBV24-1
D gene: TRBD1
J gene: TRBJ2-1
CDR3 protein: CATRGQGNEQFF
CDR3 DNA: TGTGCCACCCGGGGACAGGGAAATGAGCAGTTCTTC

clone size: -
V gene: TRBV4-3
D gene: -
J gene: TRBJ2-1
CDR3 protein: CASSLRLDYNEQFF
CDR3 DNA: TGCGCCAGCAGCCTGAGACTAGACTACAATGAGCAGTTCTTC

clone size: -
V gene: TRBV7-2
D gene: -
J gene: TRBJ1-2
CDR3 protein: CASSLPPSTPTGGYTF
CDR3 DNA: TGTGCCAGCAGCTTACCCCCTTCAACACCAACGGGTGGCTACACCTTC

clone size: -
V gene: TRBV9
D gene: TRBD1
J gene: TRBJ1-2
CDR3 protein: CASSTLQGNYGYTF
CDR3 DNA: TGTGCCAGCAGCACTCTACAGGGGAACTATGGCTACACCTTC

clone size: once
V gene: TRBV20-1
D gene: -
J gene: TRBJ2-5
CDR3 protein: CSATNQETQYF
CDR3 DNA: TGCAGTGCAACAAACCAAGAGACCCAGTACTTC

clone size: -
V gene: TRBV27
D gene: TRBD1
J gene: TRBJ1-2
CDR3 protein: CASSPTRDRGGYGYTF
CDR3 DNA: TGTGCCAGCAGCCCGACAAGGGACAGGGGCGGCTATGGCTACACCTTC

clone size: -
V gene: TRBV7-2
D gene: TRBD2
J gene: TRBJ2-1
CDR3 protein: CASATSGRANEQFF
CDR3 DNA: TGTGCCAGCGCGACGAGCGGGAGGGCCAATGAGCAGTTCTTC

clone size: -
V gene: TRBV7-9
D gene: TRBD2
J gene: TRBJ2-2
CDR3 protein: CASSPGLADITGELFF
CDR3 DNA: TGTGCCAGCAGTCCAGGACTAGCGGATATCACCGGGGAGCTGTTTTTT

clone size: few
V gene: TRBV5-1
D gene: -
J gene: TRBJ2-2
CDR3 protein: CASSLVQNTGELFF
CDR3 DNA: TGCGCCAGCAGCTTGGTCCAGAACACCGGGGAGCTGTTTTTT

clone size: -
V gene: TRBV5-4
D gene: -
J gene: TRBJ2-5
CDR3 protein: CASTSGTYQETQYF
CDR3 DNA: TGTGCCAGCACCTCCGGGACTTACCAAGAGACCCAGTACTTC

clone size: once
V gene: TRBV11-2
D gene: TRBD2
J gene: TRBJ2-1
CDR3 protein: CASSRFGTSGSNEQFF
CDR3 DNA: TGTGCCAGCAGCCGATTCGGGACTAGCGGGAGCAATGAGCAGTTCTTC

clone size: -
V gene: TRBV4-3
D gene: TRBD2
J gene: TRBJ2-1
CDR3 protein: CASSQDRGLAGDPRSYEQFF
CDR3 DNA: TGCGCCAGCAGCCAAGATCGAGGACTAGCGGGAGATCCGCGGTCTTATGAGCAGTTCTTC

clone size: -
V gene: TRBV12-3/TRBV12-4
D gene: TRBD1
J gene: TRBJ1-1
CDR3 protein: CASVKRQGTEAFF
CDR3 DNA: TGTGCCAGCGTTAAGCGACAGGGGACTGAAGCTTTCTTT

clone size: -
V gene: TRBV5-4
D gene: TRBD2
J gene: TRBJ2-1
CDR3 protein: CASSSRTSGSDEQFF
CDR3 DNA: TGTGCCAGCAGCAGTCGGACTAGCGGGAGCGATGAGCAGTTCTTC

clone size: -
V gene: TRBV9
D gene: -
J gene: TRBJ2-3
CDR3 protein: CASSDSRGSDTQYF
CDR3 DNA: TGTGCCAGCAGCGATTCAAGGGGTTCAGATACGCAGTATTTT

clone size: -
V gene: TRBV24-1
D gene: TRBD1
J gene: TRBJ2-2
CDR3 protein: CATSEGRGQGYPGELFF
CDR3 DNA: TGTGCCACCAGTGAGGGGAGGGGACAGGGGTACCCCGGGGAGCTGTTTTTT

clone size: -
V gene: TRBV6-2/TRBV6-3
D gene: TRBD2
J gene: TRBJ2-7
CDR3 protein: CASSYDVGGVAGAQLFYEQYF
CDR3 DNA: TGTGCCAGCAGTTATGATGTCGGGGGGGTAGCGGGAGCCCAACTTTTCTACGAGCAGTACTTC

clone size: -
V gene: TRBV13
D gene: -
J gene: TRBJ1-1
CDR3 protein: CASSPQGNTEAFF
CDR3 DNA: TGTGCCAGCAGCCCTCAGGGGAACACTGAAGCTTTCTTT

clone size: -
V gene: TRBV9
D gene: -
J gene: TRBJ1-6
CDR3 protein: CASSVATPLSPLHF
CDR3 DNA: TGTGCCAGCAGCGTAGCTACCCCCCTATCACCCCTCCACTTT

clone size: -
V gene: TRBV28
D gene: TRBD1
J gene: TRBJ1-5
CDR3 protein: CASSLPGTGHQPQHF
CDR3 DNA: TGTGCCAGCAGTCTCCCCGGGACAGGGCATCAGCCCCAGCATTTT

clone size: -
V gene: TRBV27
D gene: -
J gene: TRBJ1-5
CDR3 protein: CASSPSSPGAQPQHF
CDR3 DNA: TGTGCCAGCAGTCCCTCGTCTCCAGGGGCTCAGCCCCAGCATTTT

clone size: -
V gene: TRBV24-1
D gene: TRBD2
J gene: TRBJ2-2
CDR3 protein: CATGQREASNTGELFF
CDR3 DNA: TGTGCCACCGGACAGCGGGAGGCTAGTAACACCGGGGAGCTGTTTTTT

clone size: -
V gene: TRBV2
D gene: -
J gene: TRBJ2-7
CDR3 protein: CATGLMTYEQYF
CDR3 DNA: TGTGCCACAGGGCTTATGACCTACGAGCAGTACTTC